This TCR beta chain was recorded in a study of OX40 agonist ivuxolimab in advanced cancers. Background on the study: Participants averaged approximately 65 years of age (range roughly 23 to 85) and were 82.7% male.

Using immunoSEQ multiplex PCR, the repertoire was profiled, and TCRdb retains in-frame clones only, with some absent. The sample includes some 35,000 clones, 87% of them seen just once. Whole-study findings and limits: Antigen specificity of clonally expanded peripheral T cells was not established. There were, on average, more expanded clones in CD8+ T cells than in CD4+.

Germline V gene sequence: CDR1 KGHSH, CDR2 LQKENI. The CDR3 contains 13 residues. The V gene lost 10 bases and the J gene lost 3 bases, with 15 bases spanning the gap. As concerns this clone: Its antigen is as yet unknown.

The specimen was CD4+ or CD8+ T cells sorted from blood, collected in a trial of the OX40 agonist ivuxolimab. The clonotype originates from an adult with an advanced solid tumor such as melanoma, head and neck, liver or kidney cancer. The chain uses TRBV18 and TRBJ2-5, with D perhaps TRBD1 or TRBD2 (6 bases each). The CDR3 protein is CATNRGQEETQYF. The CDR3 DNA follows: TGTGCCACCAACCGGGGGCAGGAAGAGACCCAGTACTTC.